A single sample gave rise to the 13 T cell receptor beta chains below, sequenced in a study of T cells in localized non-small cell lung cancer. The assay was immunoSEQ multiplex PCR, and TCRdb's table has in-frame clones only and misses some. The data hold tens of thousands of clones, with more than 80% observed a single time. The sequencing here drew on peripheral blood, taken before any cancer treatment. The receptors here all came from a male donor older than 55 with stage III squamous cell lung carcinoma.

The chain couples TRBV7-9 to TRBJ1-4; D gene ambiguous. The CDR3 is made up of 16 amino acids. Germline-derived CDR1 and CDR2 are SEHNR and FQNEAQ (reference sequence). The V end lost 3 bases, the J end lost 5 bases, and 16 bases lay between the germline ends. The CDR3 region has the DNA TGTGCCAGCAGCTTCGGCCAAACGACGGACAATGAAAAACTGTTTTTT. This gives the protein CASSFGQTTDNEKLFF.

This clone was observed a single time. This chain uses TRBV10-3 with TRBJ1-3; D is ambiguous. This CDR3 spans 12 amino acids. Trimming stripped 8 bases from V and 8 bases from J, with 13 bases between. Germline assignment: CDR1 ENHRY and CDR2 SYGVKD. The CDR3 nucleotides read TGTGCCATCTCCCCGACCCAGGACACCATATATTTT. Translated: CAISPTQDTIYF.

The chain is built from TRBV2 and TRBJ2-2; no reliable D call. CDR3 size: 12 residues. The V and J ends lost 6 bases and 6 bases respectively, with 8 bases between them. Germline-derived CDR1 and CDR2 are SNHLY and FYNNEI. CDR3 nucleotides: TGTGCCAGCAGGGCTTTCCCCGGGGAGCTGTTTTTT. This encodes CASRAFPGELFF. Drawing the rest from reference TRBV2 and TRBJ2-2, the complete variable domain is EPEVTQTPSHQVTQMGQEVILRCVPISNHLYFYWYRQILGQKVEFLVSFYNNEISEKSEIFDDQFSVERPDGSNFTLKIRSTKLEDSAMYFCASRAFPGELFFGEGSRLTVL.

This clone has a single count. The chain links TRBV6-5 to TRBJ2-7; D is possibly TRBD1 or TRBD2 (5 bases each). CDR3 length: 15 amino acids. CDR1 is MNHEY, CDR2 SVGAGI, per germline. The V and J ends lost 2 bases and 0 bases respectively, with 11 bases between them. CDR3 sequence reads: CASSYGGRGSYEQYF. In DNA form, the CDR3 reads TGTGCCAGCAGTTACGGGGGAAGGGGCTCCTACGAGCAGTACTTC.

DNA for the CDR3: TGTGCCAGCAGCGTAGCTACCTCTACCCGGCGGGGCCTCAGCACAGATACGCAGTATTTT. Protein: CASSVATSTRRGLSTDTQYF. The chain carries TRBV9 and TRBJ2-3; a possible D gene is TRBD2 (6 bases). The V gene's germline CDR1 is SGDLS and CDR2 YYNGEE. Trimming removed 0 bases at V and 0 bases at J, with 23 bases between. The CDR3 consists of 20 residues.

The CDR3 region has the DNA TGTGCCAGCAGTGAAAGGCAGGGGCGCGAAAAACTGTTTTTT. Translation: CASSERQGREKLFF. The rearrangement joins TRBV2 to TRBJ1-4, with a tentative D call TRBD1 (6 bases). The CDR3 sequence is 14 residues long. CDR1 is SNHLY and CDR2 is FYNNEI in the germline V gene. The V end lost 2 bases, the J end lost 8 bases, and 12 bases lay between the germline ends.

The chain employs TRBV4-3 and TRBJ2-3; D possibly corresponds to TRBD2 (5 bases). The CDR3 loop spans 13 amino acids. The V end lost 2 bases, the J end lost 5 bases, and 8 bases lay between the germline ends. The germline CDR1 and CDR2 sequences are LGHNA and YSLEER. The CDR3 here is CASSQNRGDTQYF. CDR3 in DNA: TGCGCCAGCAGCCAAAATCGGGGAGATACGCAGTATTTT.

This clone showed up just a few times. The V gene is TRBV7-2, the J gene TRBJ1-5, with D possibly being TRBD1 (6 bases). CDR1 and CDR2 (germline): SGHTA, FQGNSA. The CDR3 covers 16 residues. V lost 5 bases and J lost 3, with 17 bases in between. CDR3: CASSLGGGLNNQPQHF. The DNA of the CDR3 is TGTGCCAGCAGCCTAGGGGGAGGGTTGAACAATCAGCCCCAGCATTTT.

The chain recombines TRBV28 with TRBJ2-3; 12 bases align to TRBD2. Germline CDR1 MDHEN, CDR2 SYDVKM. V trimming: 10 bases; J trimming: 12 bases; junction bases outside the gene matches: 11. CDR3 size: 13 residues. The CDR3 DNA reads as TGTGCCACCTCAACGGCTAGCGGGGGGGGTCAGTATTTT. It translates to CATSTASGGGQYF.

This chain connects TRBV10-3 to TRBJ2-5; D is possibly TRBD1 (6 bases). CDR1 ENHRY and CDR2 SYGVKD come from the germline V gene. Trimming took 4 bases from V and 0 from J, leaving 12 bases between them. CDR3 length equals 15 residues. The CDR3 DNA reads TGTGCCATCAGTGGACCCACAGGGAACCAAGAGACCCAGTACTTC. Translating it yields CAISGPTGNQETQYF.

The chain carries TRBV4-2 and TRBJ2-5, with D uncertain. The last part of the DNA fits TRBJ2-7 better; the J call may be wrong. The CDR3 length is 13 residues. Germline V gene sequence: CDR1 LGHNA, CDR2 YNFKEQ. DNA for the CDR3: TGTGCCAGCAGCCAAGACCAGGCTTACGAGCAGTACTTC. This gives the protein CASSQDQAYEQYF.

The V and J genes are TRBV14 and TRBJ1-4; D unclear. Trimming removed 4 bases at V and 7 bases at J, with 25 bases between. The germline gives CDR1 SGHDN, CDR2 FVKESK. The CDR3 loop spans 18 amino acids. The CDR3 DNA is TGTGCCAGCAGCCCCCACACTACGAGCCTAGGGCCTGGTGAAAAACTGTTTTTT. Amino acids: CASSPHTTSLGPGEKLFF. The whole variable domain, filled in from reference TRBV14 and TRBJ1-4, reads EAGVTQFPSHSVIEKGQTVTLRCDPISGHDNLYWYRRVMGKEIKFLLHFVKESKQDESGMPNNRFLAERTGGTYSTLKVQPAELEDSGVYFCASSPHTTSLGPGEKLFFGSGTQLSVL.

The CDR3 sequence is CASSYSTSGGGYTF. In DNA, the CDR3 is TGTGCCAGCAGTTACAGTACATCAGGGGGAGGCTACACCTTC. V and J are TRBV6-6 and TRBJ1-2; 7 positions match TRBD1. With 2 bases clipped from V and 8 bases from J, the junction kept 8 bases outside the gene matches. CDR1 MNHNY and CDR2 SVGAGI come from the germline V gene (reference sequence). The CDR3 is 14 residues long.